Below are 26 T cell receptor beta chains sequenced from a single sample in a study of identifying expanded T cells in peripheral blood. The data were produced by immunoSEQ multiplex PCR, yet TCRdb's version contains in-frame clones alone and is incomplete. The sample carries approximately 90,000 clones, approximately 86% recorded once. The sequencing sample was made of blood. The receptors derive from a person aged 18-69 years in good health.

This chain links TRBV19 with TRBJ1-5; no clear D gene. The CDR3 has 15 residues. Looked up from germline, CDR1 is LNHDA and CDR2 is SQIVND (reference sequence). Trimming left V 5 bases short and J 2 bases short, with 13 bases between. CDR3 DNA sequence: TGTGCCAGTAGTGTCCCTGGCAGAGGCAATCAGCCCCAGCATTTT. Residues: CASSVPGRGNQPQHF.

In its sample, this clone was seen once. CDR3 DNA: TGTGCCAGTGGGAAGACAGGGAGCTTTAGTGAAGCTTTCTTT. Protein product: CASGKTGSFSEAFF. The chain carries TRBV28 and TRBJ1-1; 7 bases match TRBD1. The ends lost 9 bases at V and 7 bases at J; junction bases unmatched: 14. Germline CDR1 is MDHEN and CDR2 is SYDVKM. The CDR3 is 14 residues long.

Regarding this clone: Other nucleotide sequences from this sample produce the same CDR3. The chain recombines TRBV5-1 with TRBJ2-1, with D perhaps matching TRBD1 or TRBD2 (5 bases each). Germline CDR1 and CDR2: SGHRS and YFSETQ. V was clipped by 0 bases and J by 0 bases, with 7 bases between them. The CDR3 extends over 15 amino acids. CDR3: CASSLAGSSYNEQFF. CDR3 nucleotide sequence: TGCGCCAGCAGCTTGGCAGGGAGCTCCTACAATGAGCAGTTCTTC.

The V call is TRBV19, the J call TRBJ1-5, with TRBD1 matching 9 bases. V was pared by 6 bases and J by 6 bases, with 9 bases of the junction left unmatched. Per germline, CDR1 LNHDA and CDR2 SQIVND (reference sequence). The CDR3 has 15 amino acids. The CDR3 spells CASRDRGGTSQPQHF. CDR3 DNA: TGTGCCAGTAGGGACAGGGGTGGCACAAGTCAGCCCCAGCATTTT.

The rearrangement joins TRBV29-1 to TRBJ1-1, with D unclear. The CDR3 contains 13 residues. Germline CDR1 is SQVTM and CDR2 is ANQGSEA. The CDR3 reads CSCAGSLNTEAFF. CDR3 bases: TGCAGTTGTGCCGGGAGTTTGAACACTGAAGCTTTCTTT. Combining the CDR3 with reference TRBV29-1 and TRBJ1-1 gives the whole variable domain SAVISQKPSRDICQRGTSLTIQCQVDSQVTMMFWYRQQPGQSLTLIATANQGSEATYESGFVIDKFPISRPNLTFSTLTVSNMSPEDSSIYLCSCAGSLNTEAFFGQGTRLTVV.

This clone appeared a single time. V is TRBV9 and J is TRBJ1-2; 7 bases line up with TRBD1. The V gene's germline CDR1 is SGDLS and CDR2 YYNGEE. The ends lost 4 bases at V and 4 bases at J; junction bases unmatched: 4. The CDR3 is 13 amino acids. The CDR3 sequence is CASSQGQIYGYTF. The CDR3 DNA reads TGTGCCAGCAGCCAGGGACAGATCTATGGCTACACCTTC.

The gene calls are TRBV7-9 and TRBJ2-2; 7 bases fit TRBD2. CDR1 and CDR2 from the germline V gene are SEHNR and FQNEAQ (reference sequence). Trimming cost V 1 base and J 4 bases; bases outside gene matches: 12. CDR3 size: 18 residues. The CDR3 sequence is CASSLGGGGPLVTGELFF. CDR3 sequence (DNA): TGTGCCAGCAGCTTAGGTGGGGGGGGACCCCTCGTCACCGGGGAGCTGTTTTTT.

This clone appeared a single time. The chain carries TRBV28 and TRBJ1-6, with D unresolved. CDR1 is MDHEN and CDR2 is SYDVKM in the germline V gene. V was clipped by 8 bases and J by 4 bases, with 21 bases between them. This CDR3 has 17 amino acids. The CDR3 DNA follows: TGTGCCAGCTGTAGTGGCACAGTTCCTTTTTATAATTCACCCCTCCACTTT. Amino acids: CASCSGTVPFYNSPLHF.

The gene calls are TRBV11-2 and TRBJ2-3; a weak D match, TRBD2 (6 bases). The germline V gene has CDR1 SGHAT and CDR2 FQNNGV. The CDR3 is 14 amino acids. Between the trimmed V and J ends, which lost 4 bases and 3 bases, there was a span of 11 bases. CDR3 sequence reads: CASSSRGKTDTQYF. Written as DNA, the CDR3 is TGTGCCAGCAGCTCTCGCGGGAAGACAGATACGCAGTATTTT.

This rearrangement joins TRBV2 to TRBJ2-3, with D possibly matching TRBD1 (6 bases). The germline gives CDR1 SNHLY, CDR2 FYNNEI. The V gene lost 10 bases and the J gene lost 2 bases, with 13 bases spanning the gap. CDR3 length equals 13 residues. Here the CDR3 DNA reads TGTGCCAATTGGGACACTCTCACAGATACGCAGTATTTT. Amino acids: CANWDTLTDTQYF. Based on the CDR3 plus reference TRBV2 and TRBJ2-3, the full variable domain is EPEVTQTPSHQVTQMGQEVILRCVPISNHLYFYWYRQILGQKVEFLVSFYNNEISEKSEIFDDQFSVERPDGSNFTLKIRSTKLEDSAMYFCANWDTLTDTQYFGPGTRLTVL.

A note on this clone: The junction differs from germline at one of its ends, possibly a read error. The rearrangement joins TRBV6-6 to TRBJ2-7; no clear D gene. This CDR3 is 16 amino acids long. CDR1 is MNHNY and CDR2 is SVGAGI in the germline V gene (reference sequence). The CDR3, as DNA: TGTGCCAGCGATTCAACCACGACTGGTCATTCCTACGGGCAGTACTTC. Translating gives CASDSTTTGHSYGQYF.

The chain recombines TRBV7-9 with TRBJ1-5; unclear D gene. The V end was cut by 8 bases, the J end by 6 bases, with 11 bases between. CDR3 length: 12 amino acids. Per the germline V gene, CDR1 is SEHNR and CDR2 is FQNEAQ (reference sequence). CDR3 in amino acids: CASSPGPQPQHF. CDR3 bases: TGTGCCAGCTCGCCGGGTCCTCAGCCCCAGCATTTT.

V is TRBV21-1 and J is TRBJ2-1; the D segment call TRBD1 is taken from the table without a DNA check. TRBV21-1 is a pseudogene. There are 11 residues in the CDR3. The DNA for the CDR3 is TGTGCCAGCAGCAATTGGACAGGGAAGTTCTTC. Translating gives CASSNWTGKFF.

The chain has TRBV18 and TRBJ1-4; a weak D match, TRBD1 (6 bases). The CDR3 is 15 residues long. The germline V gene encodes CDR1 KGHSH and CDR2 LQKENI. V was cut by 1 base and J by 7 bases, with 13 bases left in between. The CDR3, as DNA: TGTGCCAGCTCACCACTACAGGGTGGGGGTGAAAAACTGTTTTTT. It specifies CASSPLQGGGEKLFF.

The chain is built from TRBV27 and TRBJ1-1; D might be TRBD1 (6 bases). The CDR3 sequence is 14 residues long. CDR1 MNHEY and CDR2 SMNVEV come from the germline V gene (reference sequence). Deletions cut 5 bases from V and 4 bases from J, with 14 bases between. The CDR3 loop is CASSALLTGTEAFF. The CDR3, as DNA: TGTGCCAGCAGTGCGCTATTGACAGGCACTGAAGCTTTCTTT.

The chain links TRBV19 to TRBJ1-2, with a possible D match to TRBD1 (6 bases). CDR3 length: 15 residues. The germline V gene has CDR1 LNHDA and CDR2 SQIVND (reference sequence). The germline V and J ends were trimmed by 7 bases and 4 bases, with 19 bases remaining between them. DNA for the CDR3: TGTGCCAGTACCCTTCAAGGGGGACGCATCTATGGCTACACCTTC. It specifies CASTLQGGRIYGYTF. The complete variable domain, with remaining parts taken from reference TRBV19 and TRBJ1-2, reads DGGITQSPKYLFRKEGQNVTLSCEQNLNHDAMYWYRQDPGQGLRLIYYSQIVNDFQKGDIAEGYSVSREKKESFPLTVTSAQKNPTAFYLCASTLQGGRIYGYTFGSGTRLTVV.

The V and J genes are TRBV2 and TRBJ1-4; TRBD1 is a possible D gene (6 bases). The CDR3 runs to 15 residues. Germline lookup yields CDR1 SNHLY and CDR2 FYNNEI. V was trimmed by 4 bases and J by 4 bases, leaving 13 bases between them. The CDR3 sequence: CASSGQELGNEKLFF. The DNA of the CDR3 is TGTGCCAGCAGTGGACAGGAACTAGGTAATGAAAAACTGTTTTTT.

The chain recombines TRBV6-5 with TRBJ1-5; no clear D gene. This CDR3 region has 13 residues. The germline gives CDR1 MNHEY, CDR2 SVGAGI. Trimming took 0 bases from V and 6 from J, leaving 6 bases between them. The CDR3 coding sequence is TGTGCCAGCAGTTACTCGAAGGGTCAGCCCCAGCATTTT. Amino acids: CASSYSKGQPQHF.

The DNA for the CDR3 is TGTGCCAGTACGGGGGGTTCAGCAGCAACCAGAAACACCATATATTTT. The encoded protein is CASTGGSAATRNTIYF. The chain has TRBV19 and TRBJ1-3; weak D call: TRBD1 (5 bases). Trimming cost V 7 bases and J 5 bases, with 21 bases left between them. Germline loops: CDR1 LNHDA, CDR2 SQIVND (reference sequence). CDR3 length equals 16 residues.

The CDR3 DNA follows: TGTGCCAGCAGCCTAAACTCGCGGACAGTCCAAGAGACCCAGTACTTC. The encoded protein is CASSLNSRTVQETQYF. The rearrangement links TRBV7-2 to TRBJ2-5, with TRBD1 as a possible D gene (6 bases). The CDR3 extends over 16 amino acids. The germline V gene has CDR1 SGHTA and CDR2 FQGNSA. V was pared by 5 bases and J by 1 base, with 17 bases between.

This clone came up a few times. V is TRBV6-5 and J is TRBJ1-1, with TRBD1 matching 8 bases. The germline gives CDR1 MNHEY, CDR2 SVGAGI. This CDR3 is built from 16 residues. Trimming took 0 bases from V and 4 from J; bases not matched to a gene: 7. The CDR3 loop is CASSYSNVRGPTEAFF. As DNA, the CDR3 is TGTGCCAGCAGTTACTCAAACGTCAGGGGGCCCACTGAAGCTTTCTTT.

This chain's CDR3 is CAWSAAQGGEAFF. CDR3 DNA: TGTGCCTGGAGTGCCGCCCAAGGGGGTGAAGCTTTCTTT. The rearrangement uses TRBV30 and TRBJ1-1; perhaps TRBD1 as D (6 bases). Trimming removed 1 base at V and 7 bases at J, with 13 bases between. There are 13 residues in the CDR3. The V gene's germline CDR1 is GTSNPN and CDR2 SVGIG (reference sequence).

CDR3 bases: TGTGCCACCAGCAGATCCTCGGGACTTTACACCGGGGAGCTGTTTTTT. Protein: CATSRSSGLYTGELFF. This chain joins TRBV15 and TRBJ2-2; tentative D call: TRBD2 (6 bases). Looked up from germline, CDR1 is LNHNV and CDR2 is YYDKDF (reference sequence). The CDR3 extends over 16 amino acids. Deletions cut 2 bases from V and 3 bases from J, with 13 bases between.

This rearrangement joins TRBV19 to TRBJ1-5; D gene unclear. V was cut by 7 bases and J by 6 bases, with 13 bases left in between. Germline V gene data show CDR1 as LNHDA and CDR2 as SQIVND (reference sequence). The CDR3 sequence is 13 residues long. CDR3 sequence: CASTDMGGQPQHF. The DNA of the CDR3 is TGTGCCAGTACGGATATGGGAGGTCAGCCCCAGCATTTT.

This clone occurred a few times. This chain uses TRBV5-4 with TRBJ1-1; no definite D call. This CDR3 region has 13 residues. Trimming took 4 bases from V and 1 from J, leaving 8 bases between them. Germline V gene data show CDR1 as SGHNT and CDR2 as YYREEE (reference sequence). The CDR3 here is CASSHDWNTEAFF. CDR3 DNA sequence: TGTGCCAGCAGCCATGACTGGAACACTGAAGCTTTCTTT.

The chain couples TRBV18 to TRBJ1-3; no firm D call. CDR3 size: 16 residues. V lost 6 bases to trimming and J lost 0 bases, with 15 bases between them. CDR1 and CDR2 (germline): KGHSH, LQKENI. CDR3 nucleotides: TGTGCCAGCTCGACGGAGACGGCTGCCTCTGGAAACACCATATATTTT. It codes for CASSTETAASGNTIYF.